This TCR beta chain was recorded in a study of CD8+ T cells in alopecia areata. Sample treatment: oral pan-JAK inhibitor, 5-10 mg twice daily. RNA extraction and reverse transcription yielded cDNA as sequencing template. Assay: immunoSEQ multiplex PCR; the TCRdb copy retains only in-frame clones and omits some. Of roughly 170,000 clones in the sample, 58% were seen once. The clonotype was recovered from a human donor with alopecia areata. Material: CD8+ T cells sorted from blood, obtained at week 24, from a patient treated with tofacitinib.

CDR3 sequence (DNA): TGTGCCATCAGTGATGAGGTACTCCAAGAGACCCAGTACTTC. Translating gives CAISDEVLQETQYF. V and J are TRBV10-3 and TRBJ2-5; no firm D call. V dropped 3 bases and J dropped 1 base, with 9 bases sitting between them. CDR3 size: 14 residues. Germline V gene sequence: CDR1 ENHRY, CDR2 SYGVKD.